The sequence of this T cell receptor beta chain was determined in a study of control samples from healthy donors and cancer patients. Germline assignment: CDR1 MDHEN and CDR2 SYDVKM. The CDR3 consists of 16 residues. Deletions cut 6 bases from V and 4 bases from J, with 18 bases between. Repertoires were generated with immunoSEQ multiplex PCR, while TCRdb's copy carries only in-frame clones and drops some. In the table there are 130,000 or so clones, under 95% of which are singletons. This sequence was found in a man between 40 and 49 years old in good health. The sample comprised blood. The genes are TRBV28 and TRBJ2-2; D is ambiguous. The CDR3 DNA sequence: TGTGCCAGCAGACCCCCGTCCTATTCGGGCACCGGGGAGCTGTTTTTT. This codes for CASRPPSYSGTGELFF.